This entry lists 2 T cell receptor beta chains sequenced from one sample in a study of a mutant IDH1 vaccine in newly diagnosed glioma. These receptors' antigens are unknown. This table comes from immunoSEQ multiplex PCR, and its TCRdb copy is limited to in-frame clones, with some not included. Of roughly 60,000 clones listed, 81% were seen once; the top ten hold roughly 5.3%. The time point here: week 35, safety follow-up. What each vaccine dose contained was 300 ug of mutant IDH1 20-mer peptide, accompanied by topical imiquimod. The material was PBMCs, obtained from a glioma patient whose treatment included an IDH1 peptide vaccine. All receptors come from a man in his forties or fifties with glioma.

The chain employs TRBV19 and TRBJ2-7; D remains unclear. The CDR3 is made up of 14 amino acids. Germline-derived CDR1 and CDR2 are LNHDA and SQIVND (reference sequence). V shed 5 bases and J shed 0 bases, with 11 bases lying between them. Written as DNA, the CDR3 is TGTGCCAGTAGTCTGGGCACCTACTCCTACGAGCAGTACTTC. Amino acid sequence: CASSLGTYSYEQYF.

The chain couples TRBV27 to TRBJ1-2; 9 nucleotides line up with TRBD1. CDR1 MNHEY and CDR2 SMNVEV come from the germline V gene (reference sequence). After removal of 1 base from V and 1 base from J, the junction contained 7 bases not matched to a gene. The CDR3 covers 17 residues. The DNA for the CDR3 is TGTGCCAGCAGTTTATGGGCCGGGACAGGGCTTAACTATGGCTACACCTTC. Amino acids: CASSLWAGTGLNYGYTF.